The 24 T cell receptor beta chains listed next were all sequenced from one sample in a study of post-analysis software for immune sequencing data. Sequencing libraries made from TCR beta cDNA carried unique molecular identifiers. TCRdb analysed the PCR reads with MiXCR anew, one entry per CDR3 protein. The sample has under 200,000 distinct CDR3 sequences; 36% are singletons. This material consisted of blood, taken after autologous hematopoietic stem cell transplantation. Source of these receptors: a girl aged 10 to 17 with multiple sclerosis.

This clonotype was seen repeatedly, ten times or more. The V gene is TRBV3-1, the J gene TRBJ2-3, with TRBD2 matching 14 bases. Trimming at V came to 4 bases and at J to 4 bases, leaving 1 base not matched to a gene. This CDR3 has 15 residues. The germline CDR1 and CDR2 sequences are LGHDT and YNNKEL (reference sequence). This CDR3 reads CASSRLAGGPDTQYF. Here the CDR3 DNA reads TGTGCCAGCAGCCGACTAGCGGGAGGGCCAGATACGCAGTATTTT.

This clonotype was seen more than once but under ten times. The chain couples TRBV7-2 to TRBJ1-2; no clear D. Germline V gives CDR1 SGHTA, CDR2 FQGNSA. The CDR3 has 12 residues. V lost 5 bases, J lost 2 bases, and 6 bases lay in between. Here the CDR3 DNA reads TGTGCCAGCAGCCTCCCCAACTATGGCTACACCTTC. Translated: CASSLPNYGYTF.

This chain links TRBV2 with TRBJ2-1; D gene unclear. In germline, CDR1 is SNHLY, CDR2 FYNNEI. V lost 4 bases and J lost 7, with 8 bases in between. This CDR3 spans 12 amino acids. The CDR3 nucleotides are TGTGCCAGCAGTGGGTCACATAATGAGCAGTTCTTC. It is translated as CASSGSHNEQFF. The full variable domain, rest sourced from reference TRBV2 and TRBJ2-1, is EPEVTQTPSHQVTQMGQEVILRCVPISNHLYFYWYRQILGQKVEFLVSFYNNEISEKSEIFDDQFSVERPDGSNFTLKIRSTKLEDSAMYFCASSGSHNEQFFGPGTRLTVL.

This rearrangement joins TRBV27 to TRBJ2-7, with TRBD1 matching 7 bases. V dropped 6 bases and J dropped 3; count of bases not matched to a gene: 11. Per the germline V gene, CDR1 is MNHEY and CDR2 is SMNVEV (reference sequence). The CDR3 sequence is 15 residues long. CDR3 loop: CASSPRDSFYYEQYF. In DNA, the CDR3 is TGTGCCAGCAGCCCAAGGGACAGCTTTTACTACGAGCAGTACTTC.

This clonotype showed up just a few times. V is TRBV15 and J is TRBJ2-3; 7 nucleotides agree with TRBD1. Trimming at V came to 2 bases and at J to 5 bases, leaving 4 bases not matched to a gene. Germline V gene data show CDR1 as LNHNV and CDR2 as YYDKDF (reference sequence). The length of the CDR3 is 14 residues. The CDR3 DNA reads TGTGCCACCAGCAGACAACACAGGGGAGATACGCAGTATTTT. It codes for CATSRQHRGDTQYF.

The V gene is TRBV5-1, the J gene TRBJ1-2; D is unresolved. The germline V gene has CDR1 SGHRS and CDR2 YFSETQ. The CDR3 runs 14 residues. V was trimmed by 6 bases and J by 4 bases, leaving 16 bases between them. The CDR3 spells CASKDGTTGYGYTF. The DNA of the CDR3 is TGCGCCAGCAAGGACGGAACTACTGGCTATGGCTACACCTTC.

The V and J genes are TRBV5-1 and TRBJ2-1, with TRBD2 identical over 11 bases. The germline gives CDR1 SGHRS, CDR2 YFSETQ. Trimming took 4 bases from V and 4 from J; bases not matched to a gene: 4. The CDR3 is made up of 15 amino acids. In DNA form, the CDR3 reads TGCGCCAGCAGCCAAGCTAGCGGGGGGTACAATGAGCAGTTCTTC. The encoded protein is CASSQASGGYNEQFF. The whole variable domain, filled in from reference TRBV5-1 and TRBJ2-1, reads KAGVTQTPRYLIKTRGQQVTLSCSPISGHRSVSWYQQTPGQGLQFLFEYFSETQRNKGNFPGRFSGRQFSNSRSEMNVSTLELGDSALYLCASSQASGGYNEQFFGPGTRLTVL.

On this clonotype: Germline is not matched at one junction end, which may reflect a read error. The J gene is TRBJ2-3, the V gene TRBV7-6, with a weak D call TRBD1 (6 bases). This CDR3 spans 16 amino acids. CDR1 SGHVS and CDR2 FNYEAQ come from the germline V gene. The CDR3 sequence: CASSSLTGFRTDTQYF. Written as DNA, the CDR3 is TGCGCCAGCAGCTCGTTGACAGGATTCCGGACAGATACGCAGTATTTT.

In this sample, this clonotype turned up many times. The V and J genes are TRBV7-2 and TRBJ2-1; 9 bases are shared with TRBD1. V dropped 6 bases and J dropped 9; count of bases not matched to a gene: 9. Germline values: CDR1 SGHTA, CDR2 FQGNSA. The CDR3 consists of 14 residues. The CDR3 region has the DNA TGTGCCAGCAGGAAGGACAGGGGAGTTGCTGAGCAGTTCTTC. This translates into CASRKDRGVAEQFF.

This clonotype was counted a few times. A single base separates this from a much larger clone, so it may be a read error. This chain links TRBV10-3 with TRBJ2-1; 9 bases map to TRBD1. The CDR3 has 14 residues. CDR1 ENHRY and CDR2 SYGVKD come from the germline V gene. V trimming: 5 bases; J trimming: 13 bases; junction bases outside the gene matches: 12. CDR3 coding DNA: TGTGCCATCAGTACAGGGGGCAACGGGCAGACCCAGTTCTTC. It specifies CAISTGGNGQTQFF.

As regards this clonotype: An end of the junction does not agree with germline; a read error may underlie this. This rearrangement joins TRBV10-3 to TRBJ2-1; 7 nucleotides match TRBD1. The V gene's germline CDR1 is ENHRY and CDR2 SYGVKD. This CDR3 has 16 amino acids. Written as DNA, the CDR3 is TGTGCCATCAGTGAGACCACAGGGGTTCCCTACAATGAGCGGTTCTTC. It codes for CAISETTGVPYNERFF.

The genes are TRBV29-1 and TRBJ1-3; 10 bases are shared with TRBD1. The V gene end was trimmed by 7 bases and the J gene end by 7 bases; junction bases not matched to a gene: 1. The germline V gene encodes CDR1 SQVTM and CDR2 ANQGSEA. The length of the CDR3 is 11 residues. The CDR3 region is CSGGQGNTIYF. The CDR3 DNA is TGCAGCGGGGGACAGGGGAACACCATATATTTT.

This chain joins TRBV18 and TRBJ1-2; D remains ambiguous. The germline V gene encodes CDR1 KGHSH and CDR2 LQKENI. The CDR3 consists of 14 residues. V lost 5 bases, J lost 8 bases, and 18 bases lay in between. CDR3 loop: CASSERAAAPGYTF. The CDR3 nucleotides read TGTGCCAGCTCAGAGCGCGCCGCCGCGCCCGGCTACACCTTC. The full variable domain, completed using reference TRBV18 and TRBJ1-2, is NAGVMQNPRHLVRRRGQEARLRCSPMKGHSHVYWYRQLPEEGLKFMVYLQKENIIDESGMPKERFSAEFPKEGPSILRIQQVVRGDSAAYFCASSERAAAPGYTFGSGTRLTVV.

The V and J genes are TRBV5-1 and TRBJ1-2; D gene unclear. Germline V gene lookup returns CDR1 SGHRS and CDR2 YFSETQ. This CDR3 contains 13 residues. Trimming shortened V by 4 bases and J by 2 bases, and 9 bases separated the two germline ends. The DNA for the CDR3 is TGCGCCAGCAGCAAGGACGTCAACTATGGCTACACCTTC. It yields the protein CASSKDVNYGYTF.

This clonotype was found many times. This chain connects TRBV29-1 to TRBJ2-1; TRBD2 agrees at 13 bases. The germline V gene has CDR1 SQVTM and CDR2 ANQGSEA. Germline trimming cut 7 bases from V and 8 bases from J; bases unmatched to any gene: 5. The CDR3 is 13 amino acids. DNA for the CDR3: TGCAGCGCTGGGACTAGCGGGGCCGATGAGCAGTTCTTC. Translation gives CSAGTSGADEQFF.

The chain has TRBV24-1 and TRBJ1-1; 12 bases agree with TRBD1. The CDR3 covers 16 residues. J lost 1 base, V lost 7 bases, and 6 bases had no gene match. CDR1 and CDR2 (germline): KGHDR, SFDVKD. This CDR3 is CATRGDRGQGNTEAFF. DNA for the CDR3: TGTGCCACCAGGGGGGACAGGGGGCAGGGGAACACTGAAGCTTTCTTT.

This clonotype has a handful of counts. The chain combines TRBV21-1 with TRBJ1-2; the D call TRBD1 from the table was never checked on the DNA. TRBV21-1 is a known pseudogene. The CDR3 runs 14 residues. The CDR3 region is CATLRDRRHYGYTF. Written as DNA, the CDR3 is TGTGCCACCCTCCGGGACAGGCGACACTATGGCTACACCTTC.

For the CDR3, the DNA is TGTGCCACCAGTGATTTGAGGGGAACCTCACGAACCGAGCAGTTCTTC. Protein product: CATSDLRGTSRTEQFF. V is TRBV24-1 and J is TRBJ2-1; D is possibly TRBD1 (5 bases). Per germline, CDR1 KGHDR and CDR2 SFDVKD. V dropped 0 bases and J dropped 10 bases, with 18 bases sitting between them. The CDR3 covers 16 residues.

The table lists this clonotype with a few counts. The chain has TRBV4-3 and TRBJ2-1, with TRBD2 identical over 7 bases. Trimming at V came to 0 bases and at J to 0 bases, leaving 11 bases not matched to a gene. This CDR3 is built from 19 residues. Germline values: CDR1 LGHNA, CDR2 YSLEER. CDR3 DNA sequence: TGCGCCAGCAGCCAAGACCCGGGGGAGGGTATTAGCTCCTACAATGAGCAGTTCTTC. It encodes CASSQDPGEGISSYNEQFF.

In the case of this clonotype: A read error is possible here, since a much larger clone lies one base away. The chain carries TRBV27 and TRBJ2-3; 7 nucleotides match TRBD2. The germline V gene encodes CDR1 MNHEY and CDR2 SMNVEV (reference sequence). The CDR3 totals 14 residues. The CDR3 nucleotides are TGTGCCTGCAGTTCCGGACTAGGGGCAGATACGCAGTATTTT. Its protein product is CACSSGLGADTQYF.

The V call is TRBV28, the J call TRBJ2-5, with D unclear. This CDR3 has 12 amino acids. Germline loops: CDR1 MDHEN, CDR2 SYDVKM. Trimming cost V 10 bases and J 5 bases, with 14 bases left between them. The CDR3 nucleotides read TGTGCCATAAGGAGAGTAGGGGAGACCCAGTACTTC. It specifies CAIRRVGETQYF.

The V and J genes are TRBV20-1 and TRBJ1-5; D unclear. CDR3 length: 15 residues. Trimming shortened V by 3 bases and J by 0 bases, and 12 bases separated the two germline ends. CDR1 is DFQATT, CDR2 SNEGSKA, per germline (reference sequence). CDR3 protein: CSASLHELSNQPQHF. The CDR3 DNA sequence: TGCAGTGCTAGTTTACATGAACTTAGCAATCAGCCCCAGCATTTT.

On this clonotype: One junction end does not reproduce the germline sequence, and a read error may be involved. This chain joins TRBV28 and TRBJ1-5; possibly TRBD1 for D (6 bases). This CDR3 has 14 residues. The germline V gene encodes CDR1 MDHEN and CDR2 SYDVKM. The DNA of the CDR3 is TGCGCACTAGGGGGGACGGTGAGCAATCAGCCCCAGCATTTT. Translated: CALGGTVSNQPQHF.

This clonotype occurred many times. The chain combines TRBV7-8 with TRBJ2-7; tentative D call: TRBD1 (6 bases). Germline V gene data show CDR1 as SGHVS and CDR2 as FQNEAQ. The length of the CDR3 is 14 residues. V was trimmed by 2 bases and J by 1 base, leaving 9 bases between them. The CDR3: CASSLRGQSYEQYF. In DNA, the CDR3 is TGTGCCAGCAGCTTAAGAGGACAGTCCTACGAGCAGTACTTC.